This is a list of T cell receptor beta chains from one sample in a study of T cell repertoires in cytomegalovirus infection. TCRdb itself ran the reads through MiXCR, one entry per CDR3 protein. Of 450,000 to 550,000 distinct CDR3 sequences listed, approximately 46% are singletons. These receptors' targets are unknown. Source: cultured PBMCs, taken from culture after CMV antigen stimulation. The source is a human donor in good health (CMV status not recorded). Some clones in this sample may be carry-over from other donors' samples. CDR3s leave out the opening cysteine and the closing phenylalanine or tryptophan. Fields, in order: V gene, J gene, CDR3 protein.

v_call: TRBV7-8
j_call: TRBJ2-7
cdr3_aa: ASSPPRGYLYEQY

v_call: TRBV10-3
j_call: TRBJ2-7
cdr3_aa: AISESGRYEQY

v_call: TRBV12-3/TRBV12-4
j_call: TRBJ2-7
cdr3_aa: ASRGRAYEQY

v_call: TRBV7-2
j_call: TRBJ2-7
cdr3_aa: ASSLVPGPYEQY

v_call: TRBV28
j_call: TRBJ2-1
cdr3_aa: ASAGIYNEQF

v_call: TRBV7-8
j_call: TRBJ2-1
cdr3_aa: ASSLVGLNYNEQF

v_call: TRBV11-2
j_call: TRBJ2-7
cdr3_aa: ASSSPDRGSYEQY

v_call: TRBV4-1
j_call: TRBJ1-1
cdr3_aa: ASSQGRQSWGGTEAF

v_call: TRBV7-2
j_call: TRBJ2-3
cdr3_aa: ASSTDGSDTQY

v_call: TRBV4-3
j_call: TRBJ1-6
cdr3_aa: ASSQTADNSPLH

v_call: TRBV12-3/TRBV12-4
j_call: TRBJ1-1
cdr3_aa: ASSFGGEGTEAF

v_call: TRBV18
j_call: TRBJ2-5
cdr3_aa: ASSPWDQGSEETQY

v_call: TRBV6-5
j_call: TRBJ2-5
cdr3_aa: ASSYSIGQRRETQY

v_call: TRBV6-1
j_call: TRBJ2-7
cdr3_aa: ASREIVLDSSEQY

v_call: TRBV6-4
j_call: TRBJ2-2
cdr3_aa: ASSADRVSGELF

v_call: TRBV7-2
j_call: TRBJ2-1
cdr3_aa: ASSLVGTNHNEQF

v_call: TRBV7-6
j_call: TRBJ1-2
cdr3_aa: ASSLDPGYT

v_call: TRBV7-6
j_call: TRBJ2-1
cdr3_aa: ASSEDGTGPYNEQF

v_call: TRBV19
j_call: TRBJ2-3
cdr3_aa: ASSMAADTQY

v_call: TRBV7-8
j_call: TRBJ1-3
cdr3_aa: ASSLAGRRSGNTIY

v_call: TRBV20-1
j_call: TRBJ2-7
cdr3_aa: SARTTTRLDEQY

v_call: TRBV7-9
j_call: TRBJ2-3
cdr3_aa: ASSLGVGQDTQY

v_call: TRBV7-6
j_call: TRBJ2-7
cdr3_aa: ASSSRAPGQIGEQY

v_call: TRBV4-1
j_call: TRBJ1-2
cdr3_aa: ASSHATGVIYGYT

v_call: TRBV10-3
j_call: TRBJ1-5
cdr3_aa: AIRGARGNQPQH

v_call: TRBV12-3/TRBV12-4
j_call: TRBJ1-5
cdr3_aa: ASSLYTQGARNQPQH

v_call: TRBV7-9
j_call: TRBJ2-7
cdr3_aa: ASSLHGWTYEQY

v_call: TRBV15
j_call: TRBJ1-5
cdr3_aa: ATSRDPPPYNQPQH

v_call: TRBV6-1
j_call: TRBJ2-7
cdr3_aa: ASSEVFSRAYEQY

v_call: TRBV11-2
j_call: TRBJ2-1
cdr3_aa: ASSLVGLENEQF

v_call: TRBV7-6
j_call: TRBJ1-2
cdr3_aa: ASSQSVDGYT

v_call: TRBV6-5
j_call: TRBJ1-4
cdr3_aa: ATKPGQGYGKLF

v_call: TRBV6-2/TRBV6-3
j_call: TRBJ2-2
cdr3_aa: ASSWGYNTGELF

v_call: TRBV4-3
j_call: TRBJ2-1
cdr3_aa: ASSQDSGGHFNEQF

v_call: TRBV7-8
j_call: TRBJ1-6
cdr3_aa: ASSLDIRNSPLH

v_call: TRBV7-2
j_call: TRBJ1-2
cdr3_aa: ASSLPGQGANGYT

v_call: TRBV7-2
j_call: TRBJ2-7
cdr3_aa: ASSLAWTGVSYEQY

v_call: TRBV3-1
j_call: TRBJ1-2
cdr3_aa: ASSQDYGGYYGYT

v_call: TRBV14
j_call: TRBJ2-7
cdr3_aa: ASSQIGWSYEQY

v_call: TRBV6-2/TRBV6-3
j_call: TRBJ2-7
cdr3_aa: ASIGGGSGSYEQY

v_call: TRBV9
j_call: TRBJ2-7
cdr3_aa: ASSVSGTDSYEQY

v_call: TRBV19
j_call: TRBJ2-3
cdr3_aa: ASSTGLADTQY

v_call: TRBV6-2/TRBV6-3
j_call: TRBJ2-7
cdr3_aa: ASSQLGTPYEQY

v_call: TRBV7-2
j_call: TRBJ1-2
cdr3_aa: ASSPQGTTNYGYT

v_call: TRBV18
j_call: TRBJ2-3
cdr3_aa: ASSPRAGGYTDTQY

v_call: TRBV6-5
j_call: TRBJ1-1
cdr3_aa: ASTRSGTGYTEAF

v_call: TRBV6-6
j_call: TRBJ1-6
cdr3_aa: ASSYSPFFNDSPLH

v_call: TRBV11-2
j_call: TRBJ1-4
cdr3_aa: ASSQGARGTNEKLF

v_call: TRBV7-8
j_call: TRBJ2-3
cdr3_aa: ASSLRDLSTDTQY

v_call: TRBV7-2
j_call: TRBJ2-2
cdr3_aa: ASSHAGPGELF

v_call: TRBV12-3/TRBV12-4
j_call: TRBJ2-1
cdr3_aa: ASSLGWSRALLVDEQF

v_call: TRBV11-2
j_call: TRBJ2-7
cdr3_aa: ASSLRQEEQY

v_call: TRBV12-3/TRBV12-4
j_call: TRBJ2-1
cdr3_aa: ASRKGVSSYNEQF

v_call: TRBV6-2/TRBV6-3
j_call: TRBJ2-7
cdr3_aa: ASSATGPYEQY

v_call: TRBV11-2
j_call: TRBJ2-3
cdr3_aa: ASSLYPRGLAGGTDTQY